Each of the 31 T cell receptor beta chains below was sequenced from the same sample in a study of OX40 agonist ivuxolimab in advanced cancers. Some clones are missing from TCRdb's copy, which holds only in-frame ones; the method was immunoSEQ multiplex PCR. The sample lists about 80,000 clones; around 83% were seen once. Sequencing used CD4+ or CD8+ T cells sorted from blood, obtained in a trial of the OX40 agonist ivuxolimab. The receptors were sampled from an adult with an advanced solid tumor such as melanoma, head and neck, liver or kidney cancer.

This clone is a singleton in its sample. This chain joins TRBV2 and TRBJ1-5, with a possible D match to TRBD1 (5 bases). V was shortened by 6 bases and J by 9 bases, with 18 bases between the two germline ends. CDR1 is SNHLY and CDR2 is FYNNEI in the germline V gene. This CDR3 is 14 amino acids long. The DNA of the CDR3 is TGTGCCAGCAGCGCAGGGCTTCCCGGGGGGCCCCAGCATTTT. This sequence encodes CASSAGLPGGPQHF. The full variable domain, its missing parts supplied by reference TRBV2 and TRBJ1-5, is EPEVTQTPSHQVTQMGQEVILRCVPISNHLYFYWYRQILGQKVEFLVSFYNNEISEKSEIFDDQFSVERPDGSNFTLKIRSTKLEDSAMYFCASSAGLPGGPQHFGDGTRLSIL.

The J gene is TRBJ1-2, the V gene TRBV4-1; weak D call: TRBD1 (5 bases). The CDR3 contains 13 residues. The V gene's germline CDR1 is MGHRA and CDR2 YSYEKL. The V gene lost 1 base and the J gene lost 5 bases, with 8 bases spanning the gap. CDR3 residues: CASSQAGSYGYTF. As DNA, the CDR3 is TGCGCCAGCAGCCAAGCAGGGTCTTATGGCTACACCTTC.

V and J are TRBV5-4 and TRBJ1-5; 10 nucleotides align to TRBD1. Unmatched junction bases numbered 4, after V lost 3 bases and J lost 4 bases. Germline V gene data show CDR1 as SGHNT and CDR2 as YYREEE (reference sequence). The CDR3 covers 15 residues. In DNA form, the CDR3 reads TGTGCCAGCAGCTGGGGACAGGGGTCAAATCAGCCCCAGCATTTT. This translates into CASSWGQGSNQPQHF. Looking up the rest from reference TRBV5-4 and TRBJ1-5 gives the full variable domain: ETGVTQSPTHLIKTRGQQVTLRCSSQSGHNTVSWYQQALGQGPQFIFQYYREEENGRGNFPPRFSGLQFPNYSSELNVNALELDDSALYLCASSWGQGSNQPQHFGDGTRLSIL.

This chain connects TRBV7-6 to TRBJ1-2, with 8 nucleotides matching TRBD1. Trimming removed 2 bases from V and 6 bases from J; junction bases left unmatched: 5. The CDR3 loop spans 14 amino acids. Germline V gene data show CDR1 as SGHVS and CDR2 as FNYEAQ. CDR3 coding DNA: TGTGCCAGCAGCTTATCTCAGGGGGCAGATGGCTACACCTTC. It encodes CASSLSQGADGYTF.

The chain links TRBV29-1 to TRBJ2-1; D possibly corresponds to TRBD1 (6 bases). Germline CDR1 SQVTM, CDR2 ANQGSEA. V was cut by 5 bases and J by 4 bases, with 6 bases left in between. There are 11 residues in the CDR3. CDR3 sequence (DNA): TGCAGCGTTCAGGGGTACAATGAGCAGTTCTTC. This codes for CSVQGYNEQFF.

The chain carries TRBV9 and TRBJ2-3; the match to TRBD1 covers 7 bases. Germline V gene data show CDR1 as SGDLS and CDR2 as YYNGEE. CDR3 length: 15 amino acids. Germline trimming cut 4 bases from V and 4 bases from J; bases unmatched to any gene: 9. The CDR3 sequence: CASSPRQGRADTQYF. The CDR3 coding sequence is TGTGCCAGCAGCCCCCGACAGGGTCGGGCAGATACGCAGTATTTT.

V gene TRBV10-1 combines with J gene TRBJ1-1, with D maybe TRBD1 (5 bases). V lost 0 bases and J 5 bases, leaving 7 bases between the germline ends. This CDR3 spans 13 amino acids. The germline V gene has CDR1 WNHNN and CDR2 SYGVQD (reference sequence). The CDR3: CASSESRTTEAFF. The CDR3, as DNA: TGCGCCAGCAGTGAGTCGAGGACAACTGAAGCTTTCTTT.

This chain uses TRBV18 with TRBJ1-1; weak D call: TRBD1 (5 bases). CDR1 KGHSH and CDR2 LQKENI come from the germline V gene. The V and J ends lost 6 bases and 9 bases respectively, with 11 bases between them. CDR3 length: 11 residues. The chain's CDR3 is CASSPGPKAFF. In DNA form, the CDR3 reads TGTGCCAGCTCCCCAGGGCCCAAAGCTTTCTTT.

The chain has TRBV19 and TRBJ2-2; unclear D gene. This CDR3 comprises 16 residues. Trimming removed 5 bases from V and 9 bases from J, with 22 bases in between. The germline V gene encodes CDR1 LNHDA and CDR2 SQIVND (reference sequence). The CDR3 loop reads CASSPPRNRYIRELFF. CDR3 bases: TGTGCCAGTAGTCCCCCCCGGAACAGATACATTAGGGAGCTGTTTTTT.

The V call is TRBV7-3, the J call TRBJ2-1; 14 bases match TRBD2. V was clipped by 5 bases and J by 6 bases; unmatched bases: 6. The CDR3 extends over 16 amino acids. Germline V gene data show CDR1 as SGHTA and CDR2 as FQGTGA. The CDR3 coding sequence is TGTGCCAGCAGCGGGCCGGGACTAGCGGGAGTCAATGAGCAGTTCTTC. Translated, it gives CASSGPGLAGVNEQFF.

The CDR3 region is CASSPSGGDQPQHF. Written as DNA, the CDR3 is TGTGCCAGCAGCCCTAGCGGGGGGGATCAGCCCCAGCATTTT. The chain uses TRBV7-9 and TRBJ1-5; TRBD1 is a possible D gene (5 bases). Trimming removed 5 bases from V and 5 bases from J, with 13 bases in between. Germline-derived CDR1 and CDR2 are SEHNR and FQNEAQ (reference sequence). The CDR3 totals 14 residues. The full variable domain, rest sourced from reference TRBV7-9 and TRBJ1-5, is DTGVSQNPRHKITKRGQNVTFRCDPISEHNRLYWYRQTLGQGPEFLTYFQNEAQLEKSRLLSDRFSAERPKGSFSTLEIQRTEQGDSAMYLCASSPSGGDQPQHFGDGTRLSIL.

The V gene is TRBV18, the J gene TRBJ2-3, with no clear D. V shed 1 base and J shed 2 bases, with 4 bases lying between them. This CDR3 is built from 13 residues. Germline loops: CDR1 KGHSH, CDR2 LQKENI. The CDR3 protein is CASSPRNTDTQYF. The CDR3 nucleotides are TGTGCCAGCTCACCACGTAACACAGATACGCAGTATTTT.

This clone was detected a few times. CDR3 in amino acids: CASTGRDIHNSPLHF. CDR3 DNA sequence: TGTGCCAGCACCGGGAGGGACATCCATAATTCACCCCTCCACTTT. V is TRBV7-8 and J is TRBJ1-6, with D perhaps matching TRBD1 (6 bases). Per the germline V gene, CDR1 is SGHVS and CDR2 is FQNEAQ. V shed 7 bases and J shed 5 bases, with 15 bases lying between them. The CDR3 consists of 15 residues. Full variable domain (missing parts from reference TRBV7-8 and TRBJ1-6): GAGVSQSPRYKVAKRGQDVALRCDPISGHVSLFWYQQALGQGPEFLTYFQNEAQLDKSGLPSDRFFAERPEGSVSTLKIQRTQQEDSAVYLCASTGRDIHNSPLHFGNGTRLTVT.

The count of this clone is one. The chain joins TRBV18 to TRBJ1-1; 8 positions agree with TRBD1. V was clipped by 9 bases and J by 8 bases; unmatched bases: 8. This CDR3 comprises 12 residues. Germline CDR1 reads KGHSH; CDR2 reads LQKENI. The CDR3 DNA follows: TGTGCCAGTTCAGGGGGCAAAGGGGAAGCTTTCTTT. Amino acids: CASSGGKGEAFF.

The rearrangement uses TRBV9 and TRBJ2-2; 16 positions agree with TRBD2. Germline loops: CDR1 SGDLS, CDR2 YYNGEE. After removal of 10 bases from V and 3 bases from J, the junction contained 6 bases not matched to a gene. This CDR3 has 16 amino acids. The CDR3 sequence: CARGGLAGGHTGELFF. CDR3 in DNA: TGTGCCCGCGGGGGACTAGCGGGAGGGCACACCGGGGAGCTGTTTTTT.

The chain has TRBV5-8 and TRBJ2-6; tentatively, D is TRBD1 (6 bases). V was clipped by 4 bases and J by 4 bases, with 18 bases between them. This CDR3 spans 17 amino acids. From germline, CDR1 is SGHTS and CDR2 YDEGEE. CDR3 loop: CASSLSGAGAGANVLTF. As DNA, the CDR3 is TGTGCCAGCAGCCTCTCTGGGGCAGGGGCCGGGGCCAACGTCCTGACTTTC.

The chain joins TRBV7-3 to TRBJ2-3; D might be TRBD1 (6 bases). Germline V gene sequence: CDR1 SGHTA, CDR2 FQGTGA. V lost 1 base and J 9 bases, leaving 17 bases between the germline ends. This CDR3 is 15 amino acids long. CDR3 amino acids: CASSLNPSLGATQYF. The CDR3 bases are TGTGCCAGCAGCTTAAATCCCTCTCTGGGGGCAACGCAGTATTTT.

The V and J genes are TRBV7-3 and TRBJ1-2; D is uncertain. Germline V gene sequence: CDR1 SGHTA, CDR2 FQGTGA. There are 21 residues in the CDR3. V lost 5 bases and J 3 bases, leaving 34 bases between the germline ends. The CDR3 is CASSTRPVVGTASIYHYGYTF. The CDR3 DNA sequence: TGTGCCAGCAGCACCCGCCCGGTGGTTGGAACCGCCTCGATCTACCACTATGGCTACACCTTC.

The chain employs TRBV11-3 and TRBJ2-5, with a possible D match to TRBD2 (6 bases). The germline V and J ends were trimmed by 3 bases and 5 bases, with 16 bases remaining between them. The germline gives CDR1 SGHNT, CDR2 YENEEA. This CDR3 has 15 amino acids. The CDR3 DNA sequence: TGTGCCAGCAGCTTTCGGGACGGGAGTGGGGAGACCCAGTACTTC. Protein product: CASSFRDGSGETQYF. The full variable domain, with the rest looked up from reference TRBV11-3 and TRBJ2-5, is EAGVVQSPRYKIIEKKQPVAFWCNPISGHNTLYWYLQNLGQGPELLIRYENEEAVDDSQLPKDRFSAERLKGVDSTLKIQPAELGDSAVYLCASSFRDGSGETQYFGPGTRLLVL.

The V gene is TRBV6-1, the J gene TRBJ1-2; D is unresolved. Germline V gives CDR1 MNHNS, CDR2 SASEGT. The V end was cut by 0 bases, the J end by 8 bases, with 10 bases between. This CDR3 is built from 13 residues. The CDR3 here is CASSEAAKGGYTF. The CDR3 DNA is TGTGCCAGCAGTGAAGCGGCAAAAGGAGGCTACACCTTC.

V usage is TRBV5-6 and J usage is TRBJ1-3; D ambiguous. V shed 0 bases and J shed 0 bases, with 7 bases lying between them. The germline V gene encodes CDR1 SGHDT and CDR2 YYEEEE. The CDR3 spans 15 residues. This chain's CDR3 is CASSLDGHSGNTIYF. The CDR3 DNA reads TGTGCCAGCAGCTTGGACGGTCACTCTGGAAACACCATATATTTT.

The chain carries TRBV5-4 and TRBJ2-3; 10 positions agree with TRBD1. CDR1 and CDR2 from the germline V gene are SGHNT and YYREEE (reference sequence). This CDR3 region has 16 residues. V lost 0 bases and J lost 5; bases outside the gene matches: 6. This CDR3 is CASSLGDRGGEDTQYF. The CDR3 nucleotides are TGTGCCAGCAGCTTGGGGGACAGGGGAGGTGAAGATACGCAGTATTTT. The full variable domain, its missing parts supplied by reference TRBV5-4 and TRBJ2-3, is ETGVTQSPTHLIKTRGQQVTLRCSSQSGHNTVSWYQQALGQGPQFIFQYYREEENGRGNFPPRFSGLQFPNYSSELNVNALELDDSALYLCASSLGDRGGEDTQYFGPGTRLTVL.

The rearrangement joins TRBV30 to TRBJ2-7, with D uncertain. The CDR3 has 11 residues. Germline lookup yields CDR1 GTSNPN and CDR2 SVGIG (reference sequence). Here the CDR3 DNA reads TGTTCCCTGAAACTCGAGTACGAGCAGTACTTC. This encodes CSLKLEYEQYF.

The chain employs TRBV19 and TRBJ2-1, with TRBD2 matching over 8 bases. Germline CDR1 is LNHDA and CDR2 is SQIVND (reference sequence). The length of the CDR3 is 13 residues. V lost 6 bases, J lost 4 bases, and 2 bases stayed unmatched. The CDR3 spells CASRGLVYNEQFF. The DNA of the CDR3 is TGTGCCAGTAGGGGACTAGTGTACAATGAGCAGTTCTTC.

The V call is TRBV18, the J call TRBJ2-7; D is unclear. The CDR3 is 13 amino acids. Trimming took 4 bases from V and 2 from J, leaving 9 bases between them. Germline V gene lookup returns CDR1 KGHSH and CDR2 LQKENI. The CDR3 here is CASSLPTPYEQYF. The CDR3 DNA follows: TGTGCCAGCTCACTTCCCACCCCCTACGAGCAGTACTTC.

This chain links TRBV28 with TRBJ2-7, with 9 bases lining up with TRBD1. CDR1 MDHEN and CDR2 SYDVKM come from the germline V gene. Germline trimming cut 6 bases from V and 3 bases from J; bases unmatched to any gene: 6. The CDR3 is 14 amino acids. CDR3 sequence: CASSPGTGYYEQYF. For the CDR3, the DNA is TGTGCCAGCAGCCCAGGGACAGGGTACTACGAGCAGTACTTC.

The chain uses TRBV11-2 and TRBJ2-7; D unclear. The CDR3 totals 13 residues. Germline CDR1 and CDR2: SGHAT and FQNNGV. V gave up 6 bases and J gave up 2 bases, with 11 bases separating them. The CDR3 loop reads CASSAAATYEQYF. CDR3 in DNA: TGTGCCAGCAGTGCGGCAGCTACCTACGAGCAGTACTTC.

This chain links TRBV10-3 with TRBJ2-5; D possibly corresponds to TRBD2 (5 bases). Germline loops: CDR1 ENHRY, CDR2 SYGVKD. The CDR3 has 16 residues. V was cut by 3 bases and J by 3 bases, with 17 bases left in between. In nucleotides, the CDR3 is TGTGCCATCAGTGAATCAAGACTAACACCGAAAGAGACCCAGTACTTC. This encodes CAISESRLTPKETQYF.

The V call is TRBV18, the J call TRBJ1-5; D might be TRBD1 (5 bases). Germline CDR1 KGHSH, CDR2 LQKENI. The V and J ends lost 1 base and 2 bases respectively, with 6 bases between them. The CDR3 is 14 amino acids. The CDR3 DNA reads TGTGCCAGCTCACCACTGGGGGGCAATCAGCCCCAGCATTTT. It translates to CASSPLGGNQPQHF.

This CDR3 reads CASMKPSHPGANVLTF. DNA of the CDR3: TGCGCCAGCATGAAACCGAGCCACCCTGGGGCCAACGTCCTGACTTTC. The chain has TRBV10-2 and TRBJ2-6; D unclear. Trimming stripped 7 bases from V and 2 bases from J, with 15 bases between. CDR3 length: 16 residues. CDR1 and CDR2 (germline): WSHSY, SAAADI.

This clone has only a few counts. The gene calls are TRBV5-4 and TRBJ2-7; D remains unclear. The germline gives CDR1 SGHNT, CDR2 YYREEE (reference sequence). The ends were cut back, 4 bases at V and 6 bases at J, with 11 bases in the middle. This CDR3 region has 12 residues. CDR3 amino acids: CASSPSSGEQYF. Here the CDR3 DNA reads TGTGCCAGCAGCCCATCCTCTGGCGAGCAGTACTTC. Full variable domain (missing parts from reference TRBV5-4 and TRBJ2-7): ETGVTQSPTHLIKTRGQQVTLRCSSQSGHNTVSWYQQALGQGPQFIFQYYREEENGRGNFPPRFSGLQFPNYSSELNVNALELDDSALYLCASSPSSGEQYFGPGTRLTVT.